This is a list of T cell receptor beta chains from one sample in a study of Graves' ophthalmopathy and Graves' hyperthyroidism. TCRdb re-derived calls from the multiplex PCR reads in MiXCR, one entry per CDR3 protein. The sample contains more than 1,000,000 distinct CDR3 sequences, less than 45% of which appear only once. The sequenced material came from peripheral blood or thyroid tissue (not recorded which). The receptors originated from an adult man with Graves' hyperthyroidism. CDR3s leave out the opening cysteine and the closing phenylalanine or tryptophan. Fields, in order: V gene, CDR3 protein.

V: TRBV11-2
CDR3: ASSGTLNIQY

V: TRBV10-3
CDR3: AISEHRQDNQPQH

V: TRBV5-1
CDR3: ASSLDGGPYFSGNTIY

V: TRBV7-2
CDR3: ASSSSGVRSGGIAYEQY

V: TRBV4-1
CDR3: ASSQVGENTEAF

V: TRBV20-1
CDR3: SAGGLTINQPQH

V: TRBV29-1
CDR3: SVAATSGGLRDYGYT

V: TRBV6-6
CDR3: ASSLDKSYGYT

V: TRBV5-4
CDR3: ASSISGRINYEQY

V: TRBV29-1
CDR3: SVEVGTGNTEAF

V: TRBV12-3/TRBV12-4
CDR3: ASKPSGTANTEAF

V: TRBV4-1
CDR3: ASSTPDLYGYT

V: TRBV29-1
CDR3: SIGQGGSEAF

V: TRBV10-3
CDR3: ATTTGTSVDYGYT

V: TRBV20-1
CDR3: SAPQGAVNTEAF

V: TRBV7-2
CDR3: ASSQAGQATAF

V: TRBV6-2/TRBV6-3
CDR3: ASSYFGHNANTEAF

V: TRBV7-9
CDR3: ASRPGYEGGTQY

V: TRBV6-6
CDR3: ASSQQGAREKLF

V: TRBV7-9
CDR3: ASSRKGGEGNEKLF

V: TRBV11-2
CDR3: ASSLTSGQPQH

V: TRBV28
CDR3: ASSPPYQPQH

V: TRBV7-2
CDR3: ASSLQRGRDEQY

V: TRBV15
CDR3: ATSRDEGSLNTEAF

V: TRBV5-1
CDR3: ASSLTASNYGYT

V: TRBV11-2
CDR3: ASSLGQPTEAF

V: TRBV7-9
CDR3: AWSQTGQGTYEQY

V: TRBV29-1
CDR3: SVWGQGAAGELF

V: TRBV10-3
CDR3: AISESIPRGNTEAF

V: TRBV2
CDR3: ASSGRGSGNYGYT

V: TRBV5-1
CDR3: ASSLDGRSYGYT

V: TRBV25-1
CDR3: ASSVSVSGELF

V: TRBV7-8
CDR3: ASSPGQGAEEQY

V: TRBV25-1
CDR3: ASSVPGWTDTQY

V: TRBV29-1
CDR3: SVPRRAREQY

V: TRBV29-1
CDR3: SVWTGSQTGLF

V: TRBV7-6
CDR3: ASSLVGGQEFQETQY

V: TRBV9
CDR3: ASSRDMNTEAF

V: TRBV27
CDR3: ASSAQGPHQPQH

V: TRBV2
CDR3: ASSDARGRVTEAF

V: TRBV14
CDR3: ASSQVNGQSEAF